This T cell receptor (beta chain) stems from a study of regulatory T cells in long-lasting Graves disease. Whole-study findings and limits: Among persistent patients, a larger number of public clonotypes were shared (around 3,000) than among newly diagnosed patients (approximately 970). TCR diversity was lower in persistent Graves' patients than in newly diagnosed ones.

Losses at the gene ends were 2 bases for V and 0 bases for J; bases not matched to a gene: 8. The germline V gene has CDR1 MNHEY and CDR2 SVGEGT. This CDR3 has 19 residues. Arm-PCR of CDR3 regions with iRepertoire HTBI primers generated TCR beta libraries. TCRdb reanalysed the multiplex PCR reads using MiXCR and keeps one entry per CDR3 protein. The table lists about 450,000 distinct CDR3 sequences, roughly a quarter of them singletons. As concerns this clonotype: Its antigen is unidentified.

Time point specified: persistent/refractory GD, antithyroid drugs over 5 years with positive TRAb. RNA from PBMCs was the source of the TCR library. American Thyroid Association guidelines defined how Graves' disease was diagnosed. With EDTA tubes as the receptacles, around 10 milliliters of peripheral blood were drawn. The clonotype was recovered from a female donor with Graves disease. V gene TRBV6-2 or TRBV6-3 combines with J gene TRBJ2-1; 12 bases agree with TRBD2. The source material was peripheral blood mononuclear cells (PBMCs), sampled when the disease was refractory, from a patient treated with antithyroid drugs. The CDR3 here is CASSYHRTSGKSSYNEQFF. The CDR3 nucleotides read TGTGCCAGCAGTTACCACCGGACTAGCGGGAAGAGCTCCTACAATGAGCAGTTCTTC.